This T cell receptor beta chain originates from a study of T cells in Graves' hyperthyroidism and ophthalmopathy. Findings and caveats of the study: Most clonotypes that expanded in the thyroid above 0.001 also showed up in blood.

The study defined stable Graves' hyperthyroidism as no ophthalmopathy progression within 18 months. On this clonotype itself: Its antigen is not identified. A much larger clone is a single base away; this may be a read error.

Authors of the study amplified TCR beta CDR3 regions from RNA transcripts. The HTBI set primed first-round TCR CDR3 RT-PCR. TCRdb passed the multiplex PCR reads through MiXCR, listing each CDR3 protein once. This table holds around 600,000 distinct CDR3 sequences, 15% to 18% found once. Looked up from germline, CDR1 is SEHNR and CDR2 is FQNEAQ (reference sequence). CDR3 length: 12 residues. V lost 5 bases, J lost 0 bases, and 4 bases lay in between. Sample: blood. The sequence came from a woman aged 25 to 39 with Graves' hyperthyroidism. This chain connects TRBV7-9 to TRBJ1-2; D is undetermined. The DNA of the CDR3 is TGTGCCAGCAGCCCCGCTAACTATGGCTACACCTTC. This encodes CASSPANYGYTF.